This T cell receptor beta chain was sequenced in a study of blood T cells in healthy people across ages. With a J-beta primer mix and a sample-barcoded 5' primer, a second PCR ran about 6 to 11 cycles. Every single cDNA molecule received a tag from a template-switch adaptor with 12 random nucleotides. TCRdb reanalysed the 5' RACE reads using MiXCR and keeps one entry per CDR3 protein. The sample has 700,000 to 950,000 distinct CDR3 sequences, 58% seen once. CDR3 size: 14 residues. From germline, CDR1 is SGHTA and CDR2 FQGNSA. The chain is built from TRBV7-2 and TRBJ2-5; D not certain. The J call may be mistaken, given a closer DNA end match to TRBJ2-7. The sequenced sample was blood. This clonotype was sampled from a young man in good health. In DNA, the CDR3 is TGTGCCAGCAGTTCAGGTTCTCTTTTCTACGAGCAGTACTTC. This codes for CASSSGSLFYEQYF.